This T cell receptor beta chain was retrieved from a study of a mutant IDH1 vaccine in newly diagnosed glioma. In the study overall: At weeks 1, 3, 5, 7, 11, 15, 19 and 23, patients received a vaccination, eight in all. Radiotherapy, temozolomide, or both had been given previously, and both were given to most.

Time point noted: week 11, during vaccination. With topical imiquimod, each dose of the vaccine consisted of 300 ug of mutant IDH1 20-mer peptide. Measured with immunoSEQ multiplex PCR; TCRdb has only the in-frame clones, and not every one. The sample lists about 120,000 clones; about four fifths were seen once. General observations from the study: Among all patients, vaccine-induced immune responses occurred in roughly 93%.

This CDR3 comprises 14 residues. Trimming stripped 3 bases from V and 4 bases from J, with 13 bases between. Germline assignment: CDR1 GTSNPN and CDR2 SVGIG (reference sequence). This clone has a handful of counts. The antigen remains undetermined. The source was PBMCs, collected from a glioma patient whose treatment included an IDH1 peptide vaccine. This chain uses TRBV30 with TRBJ1-5; no definite D call. This sequence was found in a middle-aged man with glioma. CDR3: CAWRSPVGNQPQHF. CDR3 DNA: TGTGCCTGGAGGAGTCCAGTGGGGAATCAGCCCCAGCATTTT.